Below are 11 T cell receptor beta chains sequenced from a single sample in a study of blood T cell repertoires in COVID-19. Generated by immunoSEQ multiplex PCR, the TCRdb table keeps only in-frame clones and is missing some. The sample records hundreds of thousands of clones, 65% to 90% being singletons. Sequenced sample: peripheral blood. The receptors shown here come from a man aged 50-59 years with COVID-19, enrolled during active disease.

Concerning this clone itself: This CDR3 is also generated by other DNA sequences in the sample. This CDR3 reads CASSITGGNQPQHF. For the CDR3, the DNA is TGTGCCAGTAGTATAACGGGGGGCAATCAGCCCCAGCATTTT. The rearrangement joins TRBV19 to TRBJ1-5; perhaps TRBD1 as D (5 bases). Trimming pared 2 bases from V and 2 bases from J, leaving 7 bases between. The CDR3 length is 14 residues. Germline V lookup: CDR1 LNHDA, CDR2 SQIVND (reference sequence).

This clone was seen just once. The rearrangement joins TRBV5-1 to TRBJ2-7, with 11 bases identical to TRBD2. CDR1 and CDR2 from the germline V gene are SGHRS and YFSETQ. The V and J ends lost 4 bases and 3 bases, in that order; junction bases with no gene match: 3. The CDR3 length is 14 residues. CDR3 nucleotide sequence: TGCGCCAGCAGCGAGGGACTAGCGGTCTACGAGCAGTACTTC. Protein product: CASSEGLAVYEQYF.

This clone has a single count. The genes are TRBV6-2 or TRBV6-3 and TRBJ2-1, with 12 bases matching TRBD2. Germline trimming cut 6 bases from V and 2 bases from J; bases unmatched to any gene: 5. This CDR3 contains 16 residues. In germline, CDR1 is MNHEY, CDR2 SVGEGT. DNA of the CDR3: TGTGCCAGCAGCCCTTCTAGCGGGGGGGCCTACAATGAGCAGTTCTTC. Translated, it gives CASSPSSGGAYNEQFF.

V is TRBV27 and J is TRBJ2-3; tentatively, D is TRBD2 (6 bases). The CDR3 runs 15 residues. The germline CDR1 and CDR2 sequences are MNHEY and SMNVEV (reference sequence). Deletions cut 6 bases from V and 0 bases from J, with 13 bases between. The CDR3 sequence: CASRAAGPSTDTQYF. The CDR3 DNA is TGTGCCAGCAGAGCTGCGGGGCCTAGCACAGATACGCAGTATTTT.

Regarding this clone: One junction end does not reproduce the germline sequence, and a read error may be involved. The chain couples TRBV4-2 to TRBJ2-7; 10 bases agree with TRBD1. This CDR3 region has 17 residues. Germline CDR1 is LGHNA and CDR2 is YNFKEQ. The CDR3: CASRQEATGQGFHEQYF. CDR3 in DNA: TGTGCCAGCAGACAAGAAGCGACGGGACAGGGGTTCCACGAGCAGTACTTC.

The chain carries TRBV5-4 and TRBJ1-3, with 7 bases matching TRBD1. CDR3 size: 15 residues. From germline, CDR1 is SGHNT and CDR2 YYREEE (reference sequence). J gave up 0 bases and V 3 bases, and 3 bases lay outside the gene matches. CDR3 sequence: CASSSGTVSGNTIYF. The CDR3 coding sequence is TGTGCCAGCAGCTCCGGGACAGTCTCTGGAAACACCATATATTTT. Supplemented by reference TRBV5-4 and TRBJ1-3, the full variable domain reads ETGVTQSPTHLIKTRGQQVTLRCSSQSGHNTVSWYQQALGQGPQFIFQYYREEENGRGNFPPRFSGLQFPNYSSELNVNALELDDSALYLCASSSGTVSGNTIYFGEGSWLTVV.

The chain carries TRBV24-1 and TRBJ2-1; D uncertain. The CDR3 contains 14 residues. Trimming shortened V by 3 bases and J by 1 base, and 6 bases separated the two germline ends. Per the germline V gene, CDR1 is KGHDR and CDR2 is SFDVKD. This CDR3 is CATSDQASYNEQFF. CDR3 sequence (DNA): TGTGCCACCAGTGATCAGGCGTCCTACAATGAGCAGTTCTTC.

This clone was detected only once. The gene calls are TRBV5-1 and TRBJ1-1, with TRBD1 matching 8 bases. CDR3 size: 15 residues. CDR1 is SGHRS, CDR2 YFSETQ, per germline. Germline trimming cut 4 bases from V and 1 base from J; bases unmatched to any gene: 6. In nucleotides, the CDR3 is TGCGCCAGCAGCGAAACGACAGGGGCGAACACTGAAGCTTTCTTT. Residues: CASSETTGANTEAFF.

The V and J genes are TRBV9 and TRBJ1-4; D is perhaps TRBD1 (5 bases). Trimming shortened V by 3 bases and J by 3 bases, and 15 bases separated the two germline ends. The length of the CDR3 is 16 residues. Germline CDR1 SGDLS, CDR2 YYNGEE. The CDR3 spells CASSAGNLYANEKLFF. The CDR3 DNA reads TGTGCCAGCAGCGCAGGGAACCTATATGCTAATGAAAAACTGTTTTTT.

This clone was observed once. The V and J genes are TRBV3-1 (or the pseudogene TRBV3-2) and TRBJ2-7; 11 bases match TRBD2. The CDR3 covers 19 residues. The trim removed 0 bases at V and 2 bases at J, leaving 12 bases unmatched. CDR1 is LGHDT and CDR2 is YNNKEL in the germline V gene (reference sequence). The CDR3 sequence is CASSQDLLAGGEPPYEQYF. DNA for the CDR3: TGTGCCAGCAGCCAAGATCTCCTAGCGGGGGGAGAACCTCCCTACGAGCAGTACTTC.

The chain recombines TRBV6-2 or TRBV6-3 with TRBJ1-1; D is possibly TRBD1 (5 bases). CDR1 MNHEY and CDR2 SVGEGT come from the germline V gene. The CDR3 spans 14 residues. Trimming cost V 5 bases and J 0 bases, with 10 bases left between them. This chain's CDR3 is CASSLTAMNTEAFF. As DNA, the CDR3 is TGTGCCAGCAGTCTGACAGCCATGAACACTGAAGCTTTCTTT.